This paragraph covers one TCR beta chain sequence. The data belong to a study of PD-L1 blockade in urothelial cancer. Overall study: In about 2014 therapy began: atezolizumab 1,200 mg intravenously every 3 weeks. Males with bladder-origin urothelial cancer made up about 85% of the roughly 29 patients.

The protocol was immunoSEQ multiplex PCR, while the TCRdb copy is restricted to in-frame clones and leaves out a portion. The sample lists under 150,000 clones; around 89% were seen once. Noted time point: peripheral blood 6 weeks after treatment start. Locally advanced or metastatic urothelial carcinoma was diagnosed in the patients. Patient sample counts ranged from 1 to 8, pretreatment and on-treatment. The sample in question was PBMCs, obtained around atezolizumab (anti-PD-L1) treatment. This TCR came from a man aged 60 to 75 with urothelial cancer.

In nucleotides, the CDR3 is TGCAGTGCGGGGAAGGGGGACACCATATATTTT. Amino acids: CSAGKGDTIYF. The rearrangement joins TRBV20-1 to TRBJ1-3; weak D call: TRBD1 (6 bases). The CDR3 is 11 amino acids. The ends were cut back, 6 bases at V and 8 bases at J, with 11 bases in the middle. Germline CDR1 DFQATT, CDR2 SNEGSKA (reference sequence).